One sample yielded the 5 T cell receptor beta chains listed below, sequenced in a study of cytomegalovirus exposure and HLA in healthy donors. This PCR relied on a set of 60 Vbeta primers and 13 Jbeta primers. The repertoire was sequenced with immunoSEQ multiplex PCR; TCRdb's copy has only in-frame clones and lacks some. The repertoire has approximately 180,000 clones, around 75% of them found once; the top ten carry 1.5% to 2%. The sample consisted of PBMCs. These receptors came from a woman in her 50s in good health and CMV-seronegative.

Only a few counts were recorded for this clone. The CDR3 DNA reads as TGTGCTGGTGGTAGAGGGATTAACACTGAAGCTTTCTTT. Protein: CAGGRGINTEAFF. This chain connects TRBV6-6 to TRBJ1-1; D gene uncertain. Germline CDR1 MNHNY, CDR2 SVGAGI (reference sequence). This CDR3 is 13 amino acids long.

The chain couples TRBV7-3 to TRBJ2-7, with D possibly being TRBD2 (7 bases). The CDR3 consists of 15 residues. The V gene's germline CDR1 is SGHTA and CDR2 FQGTGA. Trimming cost V 2 bases and J 2 bases, with 13 bases left between them. The CDR3: CASSLVGGGAYEQYF. The DNA of the CDR3 is TGTGCCAGCAGCTTAGTAGGGGGGGGCGCCTACGAGCAGTACTTC.

The genes are TRBV7-2 and TRBJ1-2, with 9 bases lining up with TRBD1. The CDR3 is 14 residues long. V was clipped by 1 base and J by 7 bases; unmatched bases: 4. The germline CDR1 and CDR2 sequences are SGHTA and FQGNSA. CDR3 nucleotides: TGTGCCAGCAGCTTAGGAGGACAGGGGCTTGGCTACACCTTC. As protein: CASSLGGQGLGYTF.

This chain uses TRBV19 with TRBJ2-7, with a tentative D call TRBD2 (6 bases). Germline assignment: CDR1 LNHDA and CDR2 SQIVND (reference sequence). Deletions cut 3 bases from V and 5 bases from J, with 14 bases between. The length of the CDR3 is 14 residues. The CDR3 bases are TGTGCCAGTAGTATCATTAGCGGAGGCAACGAGCAGTACTTC. Its translation is CASSIISGGNEQYF.

The V and J genes are TRBV5-6 and TRBJ2-5, with TRBD2 matching 10 bases. The J call is uncertain, as TRBJ2-7 better fits the DNA end. This CDR3 comprises 17 residues. Germline V gives CDR1 SGHDT, CDR2 YYEEEE. The CDR3, as DNA: TGTGCCAGCAGCAATCGGTTGCGACTAGCGGGCGAAGGCGAGCAGTACTTC. It yields the protein CASSNRLRLAGEGEQYF.